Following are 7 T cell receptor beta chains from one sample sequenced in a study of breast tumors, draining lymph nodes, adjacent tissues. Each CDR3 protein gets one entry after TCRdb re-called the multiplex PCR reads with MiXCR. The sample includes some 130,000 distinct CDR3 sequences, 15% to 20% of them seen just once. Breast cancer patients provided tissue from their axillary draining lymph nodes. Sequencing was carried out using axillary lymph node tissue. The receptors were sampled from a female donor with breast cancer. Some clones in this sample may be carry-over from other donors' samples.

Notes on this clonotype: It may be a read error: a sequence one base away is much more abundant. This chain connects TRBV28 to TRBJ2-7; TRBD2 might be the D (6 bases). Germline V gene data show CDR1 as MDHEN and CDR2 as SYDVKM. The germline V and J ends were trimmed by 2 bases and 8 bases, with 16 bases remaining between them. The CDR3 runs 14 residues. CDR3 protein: CASSLVLAPHKQYF. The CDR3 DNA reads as TGTGCCAGCAGTTTAGTACTAGCTCCCCACAAGCAGTACTTC. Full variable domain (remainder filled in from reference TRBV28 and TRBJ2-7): DVKVTQSSRYLVKRTGEKVFLECVQDMDHENMFWYRQDPGLGLRLIYFSYDVKMKEKGDIPEGYSVSREKKERFSLILESASTNQTSMYLCASSLVLAPHKQYFGPGTRLTVT.

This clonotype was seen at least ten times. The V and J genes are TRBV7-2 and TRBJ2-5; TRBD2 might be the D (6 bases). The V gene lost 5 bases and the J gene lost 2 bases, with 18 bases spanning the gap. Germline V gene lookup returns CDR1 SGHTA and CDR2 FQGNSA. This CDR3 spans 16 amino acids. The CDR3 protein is CASSVGTPVGQETQYF. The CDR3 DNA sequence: TGTGCCAGCAGCGTAGGGACTCCGGTGGGGCAAGAGACCCAGTACTTC. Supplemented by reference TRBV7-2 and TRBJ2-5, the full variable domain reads GAGVSQSPSNKVTEKGKDVELRCDPISGHTALYWYRQSLGQGLEFLIYFQGNSAPDKSGLPSDRFSAERTGGSVSTLTIQRTQQEDSAVYLCASSVGTPVGQETQYFGPGTRLLVL.

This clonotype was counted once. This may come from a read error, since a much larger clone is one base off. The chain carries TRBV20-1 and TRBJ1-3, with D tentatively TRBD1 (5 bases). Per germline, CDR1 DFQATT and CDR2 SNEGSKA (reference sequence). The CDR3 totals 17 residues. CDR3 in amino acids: CSTSTPPGGTSGNTIYF. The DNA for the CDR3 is TGCAGTACTAGTACCCCTCCTGGCGGGACCTCTGGAAACACCATATATTTT.

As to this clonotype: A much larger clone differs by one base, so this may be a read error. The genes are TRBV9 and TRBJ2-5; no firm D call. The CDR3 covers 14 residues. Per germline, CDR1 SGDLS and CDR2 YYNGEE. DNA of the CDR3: TGTGCCAGCAGCGTAGGTCCGGATCAAGGGACCCAGTACTTC. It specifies CASSVGPDQGTQYF. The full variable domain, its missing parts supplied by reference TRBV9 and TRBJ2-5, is DSGVTQTPKHLITATGQRVTLRCSPRSGDLSVYWYQQSLDQGLQFLIQYYNGEERAKGNILERFSAQQFPDLHSELNLSSLELGDSALYFCASSVGPDQGTQYFGPGTRLLVL.

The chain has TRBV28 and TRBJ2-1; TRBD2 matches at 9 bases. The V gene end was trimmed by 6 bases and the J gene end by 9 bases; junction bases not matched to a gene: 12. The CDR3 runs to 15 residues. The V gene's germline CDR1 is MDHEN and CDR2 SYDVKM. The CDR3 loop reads CASSQIAGVRGEQFF. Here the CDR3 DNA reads TGTGCCAGCAGCCAAATAGCGGGAGTTCGAGGTGAGCAGTTCTTC.

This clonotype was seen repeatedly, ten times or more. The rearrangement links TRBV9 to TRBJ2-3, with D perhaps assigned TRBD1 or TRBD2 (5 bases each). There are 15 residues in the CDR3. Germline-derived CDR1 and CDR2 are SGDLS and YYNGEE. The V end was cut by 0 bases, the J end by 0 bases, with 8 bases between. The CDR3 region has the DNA TGTGCCAGCAGCGTAGACGGGACCAGCACAGATACGCAGTATTTT. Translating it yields CASSVDGTSTDTQYF. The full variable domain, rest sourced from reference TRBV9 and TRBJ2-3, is DSGVTQTPKHLITATGQRVTLRCSPRSGDLSVYWYQQSLDQGLQFLIQYYNGEERAKGNILERFSAQQFPDLHSELNLSSLELGDSALYFCASSVDGTSTDTQYFGPGTRLTVL.

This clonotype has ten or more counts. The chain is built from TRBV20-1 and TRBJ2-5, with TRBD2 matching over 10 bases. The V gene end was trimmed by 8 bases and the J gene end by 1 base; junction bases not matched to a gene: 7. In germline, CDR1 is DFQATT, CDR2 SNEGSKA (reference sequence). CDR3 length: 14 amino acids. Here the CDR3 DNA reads TGCAGTCCCAGACTAGCGGGTTTCCAAGAGACCCAGTACTTC. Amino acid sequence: CSPRLAGFQETQYF.